These 20 T cell receptor beta chains originate from one sample sequenced in a study of blood T cell repertoires in COVID-19. Sequencing was performed with immunoSEQ multiplex PCR; in TCRdb, only in-frame clones are kept and a portion is missing. The sample lists 150,000 to 180,000 clones; about 80% were seen once. Sequencing was carried out using PBMCs or T cells enriched from blood (not recorded which). The receptors here all came from a man aged 45-65 years who had recovered from COVID-19.

This clone was detected only once. V gene TRBV7-8 combines with J gene TRBJ2-7; 9 bases map to TRBD1. Germline V gene data show CDR1 as SGHVS and CDR2 as FQNEAQ. The CDR3 has 14 residues. After removal of 5 bases from V and 4 bases from J, the junction contained 6 bases not matched to a gene. Written as DNA, the CDR3 is TGTGCCAGCAGCACTCGGGACAGGGTTTACGAGCAGTACTTC. Translating it yields CASSTRDRVYEQYF. The full variable domain, rest sourced from reference TRBV7-8 and TRBJ2-7, is GAGVSQSPRYKVAKRGQDVALRCDPISGHVSLFWYQQALGQGPEFLTYFQNEAQLDKSGLPSDRFFAERPEGSVSTLKIQRTQQEDSAVYLCASSTRDRVYEQYFGPGTRLTVT.

V gene TRBV7-2 combines with J gene TRBJ2-3; D is perhaps TRBD1 (5 bases). The V gene lost 2 bases and the J gene lost 11 bases, with 14 bases spanning the gap. The CDR3 loop spans 13 amino acids. Germline CDR1 and CDR2: SGHTA and FQGNSA. The CDR3: CASSLNVRVKQYF. The CDR3 DNA is TGTGCCAGCAGCTTAAATGTCAGGGTAAAGCAGTATTTT.

The genes are TRBV7-2 and TRBJ1-4; D remains ambiguous. V lost 1 base to trimming and J lost 6 bases, with 6 bases between them. The CDR3 is 13 residues long. Per the germline V gene, CDR1 is SGHTA and CDR2 is FQGNSA. DNA for the CDR3: TGTGCCAGCAGCTTAGTAGAACATGAAAAACTGTTTTTT. Translation gives CASSLVEHEKLFF.

This chain joins TRBV5-6 and TRBJ1-2; 8 positions agree with TRBD1. CDR3 size: 14 residues. Trimming removed 3 bases from V and 3 bases from J; junction bases left unmatched: 4. Germline values: CDR1 SGHDT, CDR2 YYEEEE. CDR3 sequence: CASSWDRTDYGYTF. CDR3 coding DNA: TGTGCCAGCAGCTGGGACAGGACTGACTATGGCTACACCTTC.

Only one count was recorded for this clone. The rearrangement joins TRBV5-1 to TRBJ1-1; TRBD1 matches at 8 bases. There are 14 residues in the CDR3. Germline-derived CDR1 and CDR2 are SGHRS and YFSETQ. Losses at the gene ends were 3 bases for V and 6 bases for J; bases not matched to a gene: 7. The CDR3 loop reads CASSSDRGSSEAFF. In nucleotides, the CDR3 is TGCGCCAGCAGCTCAGACAGGGGATCGTCTGAAGCTTTCTTT.

This clone was picked up many times. V usage is TRBV12-3 or TRBV12-4 and J usage is TRBJ1-2; D not certain. This CDR3 has 13 amino acids. V was shortened by 3 bases and J by 8 bases, with 13 bases between the two germline ends. CDR3 bases: TGTGCCAGCAGTTTTAACGGGAAAGGAGGCTACACCTTC. Protein: CASSFNGKGGYTF.

This clone was seen once. The rearrangement joins TRBV5-1 to TRBJ2-7; 8 bases are shared with TRBD1. The CDR3 runs to 16 residues. V shed 3 bases, J shed 1 base, and the junction held 9 bases outside the gene matches. Germline lookup yields CDR1 SGHRS and CDR2 YFSETQ. The CDR3 nucleotides are TGCGCCAGCAGCTCCAGGCCGGGACAGGCATCCTACGAGCAGTACTTC. This translates into CASSSRPGQASYEQYF.

The rearrangement uses TRBV4-1 and TRBJ1-2; tentative D call: TRBD1 (5 bases). The length of the CDR3 is 15 residues. CDR1 and CDR2 from the germline V gene are MGHRA and YSYEKL. Trimming pared 1 base from V and 2 bases from J, leaving 11 bases between. CDR3 protein: CASSQGGGVNYGYTF. DNA for the CDR3: TGCGCCAGCAGCCAAGGAGGAGGGGTCAACTATGGCTACACCTTC.

The chain carries TRBV4-3 and TRBJ2-3, with 9 positions matching TRBD1. The length of the CDR3 is 17 residues. J gave up 3 bases and V 5 bases, and 12 bases lay outside the gene matches. In germline, CDR1 is LGHNA, CDR2 YSLEER. CDR3 nucleotide sequence: TGCGCCAGCAGCAGAGGGTCGGCGACAGGGGGTACAGATACGCAGTATTTT. Amino acids: CASSRGSATGGTDTQYF.

This clone was counted between two and nine times. The chain is built from TRBV10-3 and TRBJ2-3, with 12 bases identical to TRBD2. This CDR3 comprises 17 residues. Trimming at V came to 0 bases and at J to 5 bases, leaving 6 bases not matched to a gene. Germline V gives CDR1 ENHRY, CDR2 SYGVKD. CDR3 nucleotides: TGTGCCATCAGTGAGTCGATTCTAGCGGGGGGGCTAGATACGCAGTATTTT. Translating it yields CAISESILAGGLDTQYF.

The CDR3 region has the DNA TGTGCCAGCAGCCAAGATGCACAGGCCCGGTATGAGCAGTACTTC. Amino acid sequence: CASSQDAQARYEQYF. The chain joins TRBV4-2 to TRBJ2-7; maybe TRBD1 (5 bases). Looked up from germline, CDR1 is LGHNA and CDR2 is YNFKEQ. The CDR3 runs to 15 residues. Trimming removed 0 bases at V and 7 bases at J, with 16 bases between.

V is TRBV13 and J is TRBJ2-4, with 12 positions matching TRBD2. This CDR3 has 16 amino acids. Germline V gives CDR1 PRHDT, CDR2 FYEKMQ (reference sequence). The J segment lost 7 bases and the V segment lost 5 bases, leaving 9 bases of the junction unmatched. DNA for the CDR3: TGTGCCAGCAGCCCACGGACTAGCGGGGATGGGAACATTCAGTACTTC. Translating gives CASSPRTSGDGNIQYF.

The genes are TRBV6-5 and TRBJ2-7; D is possibly TRBD1 (6 bases). V was shortened by 7 bases and J by 6 bases, with 19 bases between the two germline ends. The CDR3 consists of 14 residues. Germline CDR1 MNHEY, CDR2 SVGAGI. The CDR3 region has the DNA TGTGCCAGCACCCTAAACCATCCAGGGGCCGAGCAGTACTTC. This codes for CASTLNHPGAEQYF.

The V gene is TRBV18, the J gene TRBJ1-6; perhaps TRBD1 as D (5 bases). Germline values: CDR1 KGHSH, CDR2 LQKENI. This CDR3 is built from 16 residues. Trimming stripped 3 bases from V and 6 bases from J, with 15 bases between. CDR3 sequence reads: CASSPDQTGANSPLHF. CDR3 DNA sequence: TGTGCCAGCTCACCCGACCAGACTGGGGCTAATTCACCCCTCCACTTT.

V and J are TRBV30 and TRBJ1-3, with D hard to call. With 0 bases removed from V and 2 bases from J, the gap between germline ends came to 11 bases. This CDR3 has 15 amino acids. The germline V gene has CDR1 GTSNPN and CDR2 SVGIG (reference sequence). For the CDR3, the DNA is TGTGCCTGGAGTGTAGTGGGAGGCCCTGGAAACACCATATATTTT. The encoded protein is CAWSVVGGPGNTIYF.

This chain joins TRBV2 and TRBJ2-7; possibly TRBD1 for D (5 bases). Trimming took off 2 bases at V and 2 bases at J, with 10 bases between the two ends. The CDR3 spans 14 residues. Germline V gene data show CDR1 as SNHLY and CDR2 as FYNNEI. The CDR3 DNA follows: TGTGCCAGCAGTGAACCACAGGTTCCCTACGAGCAGTACTTC. It codes for CASSEPQVPYEQYF.

This chain links TRBV9 with TRBJ1-2; D is uncertain. V dropped 0 bases and J dropped 4 bases, with 10 bases sitting between them. This CDR3 is built from 14 residues. Germline V CDR1 and CDR2: SGDLS, YYNGEE. The CDR3 sequence is CASSVGADPYGYTF. The CDR3 coding sequence is TGTGCCAGCAGCGTAGGGGCAGACCCCTATGGCTACACCTTC.

The chain employs TRBV7-2 and TRBJ2-2; 8 nucleotides agree with TRBD2. Trimming at V came to 7 bases and at J to 4 bases, leaving 8 bases not matched to a gene. The CDR3 loop spans 15 amino acids. The germline CDR1 and CDR2 sequences are SGHTA and FQGNSA. Here the CDR3 reads CASNPAGGGTGELFF. In DNA, the CDR3 is TGTGCCAGCAACCCCGCGGGGGGTGGCACCGGGGAGCTGTTTTTT.

The CDR3 DNA reads TGTGCCAGCAGTGAAGCGGGCGGGTTTCCGGATCAGCCCCAGCATTTT. As protein: CASSEAGGFPDQPQHF. The rearrangement links TRBV6-1 to TRBJ1-5; D not certain. Germline-derived CDR1 and CDR2 are MNHNS and SASEGT. This CDR3 comprises 16 residues. V dropped 0 bases and J dropped 5 bases, with 14 bases sitting between them.

J is TRBJ1-1 and V is TRBV2; 8 nucleotides line up with TRBD1. The CDR3 runs to 13 residues. J lost 4 bases, V lost 10 bases, and 8 bases had no gene match. Germline assignment: CDR1 SNHLY and CDR2 FYNNEI. The CDR3 reads CATTQGEGTEAFF. CDR3 sequence (DNA): TGTGCCACCACACAGGGGGAGGGCACTGAAGCTTTCTTT.